This is a list of T cell receptor beta chains from one sample in a study of CD8 T cells in Susac syndrome. TCRdb processed the immunoSEQ multiplex PCR reads anew with MiXCR; each CDR3 protein has one entry. The data hold fewer than 85,000 distinct CDR3 sequences, with approximately 95% observed a single time. The sequenced sample was CD8+ T cells from PBMCs. The receptors originated from a human donor with Susac syndrome. CDR3s include the opening cysteine and the closing phenylalanine or tryptophan. D genes are given only for firm matches. Part of the rows lack a size; the others show once, few, many or a class for expanded clones.

cdr3_nt cdr3_aa d_call j_call v_call clone_size
TGCAGTGCCGCCGGACTAGCGGGAGAGACCCAGTACTTC CSAAGLAGETQYF TRBD2 TRBJ2-5 TRBV20-1 .
TGTGCCAGCAGTTCTCCTTTGACAGGGGCACCACAGTTCTTC CASSSPLTGAPQFF TRBD1 TRBJ2-1 TRBV25-1 .
TGTGCCTGGGGTGGATGGTCGAGGGGCGGCTATGGCTACACCTTC CAWGGWSRGGYGYTF . TRBJ1-2 TRBV30 .
TGCAGCGTTGAAACGCCGAGCAGGAGGCACGAGCAGTACTTC CSVETPSRRHEQYF . TRBJ2-7 TRBV29-1 .
TGTGCCAGCAGTCAGCTTCTCCGAAACACTGAAGCTTTCTTT CASSQLLRNTEAFF . TRBJ1-1 TRBV27 .
TGTGCCACCAGCAGAGATCGGGGCGGAGACGGAGAGACCCAGTACTTC CATSRDRGGDGETQYF . TRBJ2-5 TRBV15 .
TGTGCCACCAAGTCTCTGGCCGGAACCTACGAGCAGTACTTC CATKSLAGTYEQYF . TRBJ2-7 TRBV27 .
TGCAGTGCTAGATCCCCCAAGGGGGCAGGGCTCCCTGAAGCTTTCTTT CSARSPKGAGLPEAFF TRBD1 TRBJ1-1 TRBV20-1 .
TGTGCCAGCAGCGTGACTGAGACCTATGGCTACACCTTC CASSVTETYGYTF . TRBJ1-2 TRBV9 .
TGCAGTGCTAGGGGAGGGGGCGCGGACACTGAAGCTTTCTTT CSARGGGADTEAFF TRBD1 TRBJ1-1 TRBV20-1 .
TGCAGCGTTGAAGGACAGGGGGCGAACACTGAAGCTTTCTTT CSVEGQGANTEAFF TRBD1 TRBJ1-1 TRBV29-1 .
TGTGCCAGCAGCGTAGGGGTCGATGAGCAGTTCTTC CASSVGVDEQFF . TRBJ2-1 TRBV9 .
TGTGCCAGCAGCGAGGCTGGCGCCGGGGAGCTGTTTTTT CASSEAGAGELFF . TRBJ2-2 TRBV5-6 .
TGTGCCAGCAGTTTACTAGGGGACAGGGGTAGAGAGCAGTACTTC CASSLLGDRGREQYF TRBD1 TRBJ2-7 TRBV27 .
TGTGCCAGCAGCGGACGAGCGCCGGAGACCCAGTACTTC CASSGRAPETQYF . TRBJ2-5 TRBV9 .
TGTGCCAGCAGCGTAAGCGGGACAGCCATCTACGAGCAGTACTTC CASSVSGTAIYEQYF . TRBJ2-7 TRBV9 once
TGTGCCTGGAGTGTACTGGGCCGGGATGAGCAGTTCTTC CAWSVLGRDEQFF . TRBJ2-1 TRBV30 .
TGCAGTGCTAGGTTCGAATACCAAGAGACCCAGTACTTC CSARFEYQETQYF . TRBJ2-5 TRBV20-1 .
TGCAGTGCTAGTCCTCAGGCGGGAGGCTCCTACGAGCAGTACTTC CSASPQAGGSYEQYF TRBD2 TRBJ2-7 TRBV20-1 .